The T cell receptor (beta chain) described here comes from a study of blood T cell repertoires in COVID-19. This CDR3 is built from 17 residues. The ends were cut back, 0 bases at V and 1 base at J, with 15 bases in the middle. Germline V gene sequence: CDR1 KGHSH, CDR2 LQKENI. Produced via immunoSEQ multiplex PCR; TCRdb's table is partial and in-frame only. The sample lists roughly 33,000 clones; approximately 80% were seen once. The chain is built from TRBV18 and TRBJ1-1; maybe TRBD1 (6 bases). This TCR derives from a woman in her fifties or sixties with acute or convalescent COVID-19. The sample consisted of peripheral blood. CDR3 in DNA: TGTGCCAGCTCACCACCTAGCCTAGACAGGAGGAACACTGAAGCTTTCTTT. This translates into CASSPPSLDRRNTEAFF.